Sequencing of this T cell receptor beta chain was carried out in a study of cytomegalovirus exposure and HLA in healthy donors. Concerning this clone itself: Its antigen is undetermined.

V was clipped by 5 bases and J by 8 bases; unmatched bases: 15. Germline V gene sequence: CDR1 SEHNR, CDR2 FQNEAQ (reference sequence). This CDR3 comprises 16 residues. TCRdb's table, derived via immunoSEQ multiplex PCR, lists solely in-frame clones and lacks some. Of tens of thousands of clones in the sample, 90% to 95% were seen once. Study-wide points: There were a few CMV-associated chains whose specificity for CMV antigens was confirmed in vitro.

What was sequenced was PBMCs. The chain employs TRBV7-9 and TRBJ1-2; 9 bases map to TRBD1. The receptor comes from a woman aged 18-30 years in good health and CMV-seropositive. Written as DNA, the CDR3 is TGTGCCAGCAGCCTACAAAGGGGGGGACAGGGTGGCGGCTACACCTTC. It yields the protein CASSLQRGGQGGGYTF.